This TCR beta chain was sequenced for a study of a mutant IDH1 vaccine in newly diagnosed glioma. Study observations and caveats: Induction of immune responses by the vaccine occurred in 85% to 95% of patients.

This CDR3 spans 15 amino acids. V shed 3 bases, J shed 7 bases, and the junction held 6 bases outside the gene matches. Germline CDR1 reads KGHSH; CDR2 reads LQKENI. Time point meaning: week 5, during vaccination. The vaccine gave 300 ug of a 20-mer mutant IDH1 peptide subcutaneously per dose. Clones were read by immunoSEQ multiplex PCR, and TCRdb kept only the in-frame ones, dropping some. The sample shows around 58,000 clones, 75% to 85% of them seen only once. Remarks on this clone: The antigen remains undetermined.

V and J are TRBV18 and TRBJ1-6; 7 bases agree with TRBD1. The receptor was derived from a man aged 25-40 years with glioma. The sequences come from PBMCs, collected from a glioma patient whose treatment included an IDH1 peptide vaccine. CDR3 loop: CASSPPGDRNSPLHF. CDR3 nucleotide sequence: TGTGCCAGCTCACCCCCGGGGGACAGAAATTCACCCCTCCACTTT.